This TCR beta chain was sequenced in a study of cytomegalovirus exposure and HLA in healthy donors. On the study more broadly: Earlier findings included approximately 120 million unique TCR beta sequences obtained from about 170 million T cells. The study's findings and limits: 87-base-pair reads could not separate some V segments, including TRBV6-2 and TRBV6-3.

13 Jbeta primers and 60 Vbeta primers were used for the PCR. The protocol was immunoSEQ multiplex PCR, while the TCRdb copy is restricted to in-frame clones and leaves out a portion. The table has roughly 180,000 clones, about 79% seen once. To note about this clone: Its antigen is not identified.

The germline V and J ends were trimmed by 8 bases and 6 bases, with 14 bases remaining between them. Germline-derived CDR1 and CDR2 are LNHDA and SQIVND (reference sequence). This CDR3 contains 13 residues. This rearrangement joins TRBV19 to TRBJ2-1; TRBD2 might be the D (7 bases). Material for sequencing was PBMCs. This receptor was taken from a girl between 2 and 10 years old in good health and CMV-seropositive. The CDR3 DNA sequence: TGTGCCAGTCGGGCGGGGGCCCGCAATGAGCAGTTCTTC. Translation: CASRAGARNEQFF.